This TCR beta chain was recorded in a study of OX40 agonist ivuxolimab in advanced cancers. Turning to the study itself: Prior anti-PD-1, anti-PD-L1 or anti-CTLA-4 therapy did not bar entry, and about 38% had some.

The germline CDR1 and CDR2 sequences are SEHNR and FQNEAQ (reference sequence). V dropped 8 bases and J dropped 5; count of bases not matched to a gene: 8. CDR3 length: 15 amino acids. This table comes from immunoSEQ multiplex PCR, and its TCRdb copy is limited to in-frame clones, with some not included. In the table there are tens of thousands of clones, about nine tenths of which are singletons. This clonotype originated in an adult with an advanced solid tumor such as melanoma, head and neck, liver or kidney cancer. This chain joins TRBV7-9 and TRBJ2-5, with TRBD2 matching over 13 bases. This specimen was CD4+ or CD8+ T cells sorted from blood, taken in a trial of the OX40 agonist ivuxolimab. The CDR3 region is CASEKTSGGTETQYF. The CDR3, as DNA: TGTGCCAGCGAAAAGACTAGCGGGGGGACGGAGACCCAGTACTTC. Full variable domain (remainder filled in from reference TRBV7-9 and TRBJ2-5): DTGVSQNPRHKITKRGQNVTFRCDPISEHNRLYWYRQTLGQGPEFLTYFQNEAQLEKSRLLSDRFSAERPKGSFSTLEIQRTEQGDSAMYLCASEKTSGGTETQYFGPGTRLLVL.